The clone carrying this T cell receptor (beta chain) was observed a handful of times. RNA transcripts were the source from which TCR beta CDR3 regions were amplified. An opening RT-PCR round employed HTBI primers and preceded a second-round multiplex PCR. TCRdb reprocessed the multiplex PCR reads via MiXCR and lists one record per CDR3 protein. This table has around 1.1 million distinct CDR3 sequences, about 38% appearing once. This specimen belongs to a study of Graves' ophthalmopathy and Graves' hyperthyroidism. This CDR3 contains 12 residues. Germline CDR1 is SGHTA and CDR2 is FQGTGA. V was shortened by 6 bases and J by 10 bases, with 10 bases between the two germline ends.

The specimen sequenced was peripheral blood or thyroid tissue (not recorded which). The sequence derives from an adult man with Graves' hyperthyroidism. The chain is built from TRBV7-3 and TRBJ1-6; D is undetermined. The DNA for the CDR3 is TGTGCCAGCAGGACCGGCCCGTCACCCCTCCACTTT. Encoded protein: CASRTGPSPLHF.